The T cell receptor (gamma chain) described here comes from a study of γδ T cells in repeated Plasmodium falciparum infection. Study context: Malaria-naive adults were infected with P. falciparum NF54 four times over around 640 days. Whole-study results and caveats: Vgamma9/Vdelta2+ T cells showed a stable polyclonal repertoire with shared TCRgamma sequences.

This clone has a handful of counts. No antigen is known for it. A far larger clone differs by one base, so this is likely a read error. Other nucleotide sequences in the sample specify the same CDR3. TCRdb called clones from the multiplex PCR reads again using CATT. The sample holds about 30,000 gamma-chain clones, over 1.3% seen once. Flow sorting of PBMC yielded separate Vgamma9/Vdelta2+ and Vdelta2-negative gammadelta T cell populations for bulk repertoire analysis. CDR1 and CDR2 from the germline V gene are GITISATS and ISYDGTV (reference sequence). The CDR3 has 17 residues. The sample consisted of gamma-delta T cells from blood. This receptor was identified in a pool of human donors (malaria-infected and uninfected, not separated). V and J are TRGV9 and TRGJP. The J gene was missing in TCRdb and was found by matching the end of the DNA to germline. DNA for the CDR3: TGCGCCTTGTGGGAGGTGTTAGGTGAGTTGGGCAAAAAAATCAAGGTATTT. It specifies CALWEVLGELGKKIKVF.